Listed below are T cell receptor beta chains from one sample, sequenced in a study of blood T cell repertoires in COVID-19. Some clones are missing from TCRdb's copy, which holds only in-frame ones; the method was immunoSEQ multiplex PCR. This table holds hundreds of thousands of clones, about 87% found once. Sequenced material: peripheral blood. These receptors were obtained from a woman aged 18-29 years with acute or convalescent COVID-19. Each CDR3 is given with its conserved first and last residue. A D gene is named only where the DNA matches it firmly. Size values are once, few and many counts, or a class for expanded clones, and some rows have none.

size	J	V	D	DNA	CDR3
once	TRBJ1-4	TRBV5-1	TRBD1	TGCGCCAGCAGCGAAGCCCAGGGGGGTAATGAAAAACTGTTTTTT	CASSEAQGGNEKLFF
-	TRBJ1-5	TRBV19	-	TGTGCCAGTAACAGGTGGAATCAGCCCCAGCATTTT	CASNRWNQPQHF
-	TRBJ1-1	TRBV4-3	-	TGCGCCAGCAGCCAGGGGGAGGTTTCTGAAGCTTTCTTT	CASSQGEVSEAFF
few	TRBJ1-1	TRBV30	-	TGTGCCGGCCGGGGAGGGAACACTGAAGCTTTCTTT	CAGRGGNTEAFF
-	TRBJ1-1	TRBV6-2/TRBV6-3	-	TGTGCCAGCAGTTACTCGAGTTCGAGGGCTGAAGCTTTCTTT	CASSYSSSRAEAFF
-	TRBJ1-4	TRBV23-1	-	TGCGCCAGCAGTCAGGGTAGGGGCAGGCTGATTCAAAATGAAAAACTGTTTTTT	CASSQGRGRLIQNEKLFF
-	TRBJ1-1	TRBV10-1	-	TGCGCCAGCTCAGAGCACAGGGAAAGGAACACTGAAGCTTTCTTT	CASSEHRERNTEAFF
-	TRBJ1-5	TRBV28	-	TGTGCCAGCAGTTTAGAACGAGTTAGCAATCAGCCCCAGCATTTT	CASSLERVSNQPQHF
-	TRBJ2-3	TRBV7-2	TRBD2	TGTGCCAGCAGCTACAGGTTAGCGGGGGGCTCAAGCACAGATACGCAGTATTTT	CASSYRLAGGSSTDTQYF
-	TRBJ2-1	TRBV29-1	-	TGCAGCGTTGATCTGCGAGGGGGGGTGCAGTTCTTC	CSVDLRGGVQFF
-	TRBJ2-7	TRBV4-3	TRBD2	TGCGCCAGCAGCCAAGAGGGGGGGGGACCTGCCTACGAGCAGTACTTC	CASSQEGGGPAYEQYF
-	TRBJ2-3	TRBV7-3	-	TGTGCCAGCAGCTTAATGGCTGGGGGCGGGACAGATACGCAGTATTTT	CASSLMAGGGTDTQYF
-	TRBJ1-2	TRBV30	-	TGTGCCTGGAGGACCCAAGGGGGTTCCCATTATGGCTACACCTTC	CAWRTQGGSHYGYTF
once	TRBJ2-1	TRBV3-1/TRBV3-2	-	TGTGCCAGCAGCCAAGATGGCCGCTCCTACAATGAGCAGTTCTTC	CASSQDGRSYNEQFF
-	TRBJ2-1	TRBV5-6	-	TGTGCCAGCAGCTTGGGTCTAGCTGAGCAGTTCTTC	CASSLGLAEQFF
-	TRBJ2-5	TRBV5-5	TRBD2	TGTGCCAGCAGCTTGGGGACCTTAGCGGGGGGGCAAGAGACCCAGTACTTC	CASSLGTLAGGQETQYF
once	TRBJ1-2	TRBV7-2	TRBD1	TGTGCCAGCAGCTTCCGGCGACAGGGGAATGGCTACACCTTC	CASSFRRQGNGYTF
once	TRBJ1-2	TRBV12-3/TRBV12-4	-	TGTGCCAGCGGCCGCGGGATCTTCTATGGCTACACCTTC	CASGRGIFYGYTF
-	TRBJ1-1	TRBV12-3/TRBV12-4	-	TGTGCCAGCATCCGGAGCGCTGAAGCTTTCTTT	CASIRSAEAFF
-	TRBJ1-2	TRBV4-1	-	TGCGCCAGCAGCCGGGGACAAACTAACTATGGCTACACCTTC	CASSRGQTNYGYTF
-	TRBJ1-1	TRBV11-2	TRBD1	TGTGCCAGCAGCTTCCGACAGGGATCAAGCACTGAAGCTTTCTTT	CASSFRQGSSTEAFF
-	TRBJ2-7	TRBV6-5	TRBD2	TGTGCCAGCAGTTACTCGCTTCCGGGGGGGTACGAGCAGTACTTC	CASSYSLPGGYEQYF
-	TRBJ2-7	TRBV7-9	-	TGTGCCAGCAGCTTCAGTTACGAGCAGTACTTC	CASSFSYEQYF
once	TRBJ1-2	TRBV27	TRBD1	TGTGCCAGCAGACTGACAGGGTCGAAGGGCTATGGCTACACCTTC	CASRLTGSKGYGYTF
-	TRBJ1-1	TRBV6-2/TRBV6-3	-	TGTGCCAGCAGTTCCAACATGAACACTGAAGCTTTCTTT	CASSSNMNTEAFF
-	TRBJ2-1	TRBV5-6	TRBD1	TGTGCCAGCAGCCCCGGGACAGGGGCTGGCGAGCAGTTCTTC	CASSPGTGAGEQFF
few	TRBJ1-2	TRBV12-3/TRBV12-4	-	TGTGCCAGCAGTCAATCCTATGGCTACACCTTC	CASSQSYGYTF
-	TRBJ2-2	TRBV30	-	TGTGCCTGGAGTGGGCAGCGCACCGGGGAGCTGTTTTTT	CAWSGQRTGELFF